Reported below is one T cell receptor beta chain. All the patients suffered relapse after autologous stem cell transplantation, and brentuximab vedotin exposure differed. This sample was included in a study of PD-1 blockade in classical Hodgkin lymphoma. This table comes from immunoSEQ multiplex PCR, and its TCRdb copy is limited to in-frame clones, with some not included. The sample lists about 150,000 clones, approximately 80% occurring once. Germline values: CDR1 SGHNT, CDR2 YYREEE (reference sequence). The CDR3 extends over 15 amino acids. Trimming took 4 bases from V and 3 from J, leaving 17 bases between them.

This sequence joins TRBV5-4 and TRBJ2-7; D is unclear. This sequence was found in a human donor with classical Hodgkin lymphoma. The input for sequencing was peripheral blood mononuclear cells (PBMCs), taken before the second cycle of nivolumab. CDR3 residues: CASSPGSRIFYEQYF. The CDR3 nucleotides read TGTGCCAGCAGCCCTGGGTCGCGGATATTCTACGAGCAGTACTTC.